There are many counts of the clone carrying this T cell receptor beta chain. Antigen: not known. V trimming: 1 base; J trimming: 7 bases; junction bases outside the gene matches: 5. Germline V gene data show CDR1 as MNHEY and CDR2 as SVGAGI. The CDR3 spans 15 residues. This sample was taken from a study of regulatory T cells in long-lasting Graves disease. Overall study context: Persistent Graves' disease meant over 5 years of antithyroid drugs with positive TSH receptor antibodies.

Regarding time point: persistent/refractory GD, antithyroid drugs over 5 years with positive TRAb. RNA isolated from PBMCs was used to make the TCR library. Study-wide results and limits: Persistent disease was characterized by preferential usage of TRBV28, TRBJ1-2 and TRBJ2-5. Clonotypes that were public and shared totalled approximately 3,000 in persistent patients versus 966 in new patients.

Building the TCR beta libraries relied on iRepertoire HTBI primers, and CDR3 regions underwent Arm-PCR. TCRdb re-called the multiplex PCR reads through MiXCR, storing one row per CDR3 protein. This table has approximately 400,000 distinct CDR3 sequences, around 20% appearing once. The starting material was peripheral blood mononuclear cells (PBMCs), obtained when the disease was refractory, from a patient treated with antithyroid drugs. V and J are TRBV6-5 and TRBJ2-7, with 12 bases fitting TRBD1. The origin of this receptor is a female donor with Graves disease. CDR3 sequence reads: CASSYWGQGAGEQYF. Written as DNA, the CDR3 is TGTGCCAGCAGTTACTGGGGACAGGGGGCAGGGGAGCAGTACTTC.